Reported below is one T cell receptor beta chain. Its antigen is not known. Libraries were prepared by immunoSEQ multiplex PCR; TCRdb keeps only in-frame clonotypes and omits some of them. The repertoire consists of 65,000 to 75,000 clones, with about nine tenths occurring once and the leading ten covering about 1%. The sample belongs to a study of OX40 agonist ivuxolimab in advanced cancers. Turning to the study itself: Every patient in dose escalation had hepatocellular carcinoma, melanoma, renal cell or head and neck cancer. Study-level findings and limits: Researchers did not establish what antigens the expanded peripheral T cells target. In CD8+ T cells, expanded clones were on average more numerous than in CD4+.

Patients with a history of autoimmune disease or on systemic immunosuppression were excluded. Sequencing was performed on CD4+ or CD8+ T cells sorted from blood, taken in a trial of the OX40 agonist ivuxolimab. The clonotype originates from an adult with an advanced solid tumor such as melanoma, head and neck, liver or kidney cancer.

The CDR3 coding sequence is TGTGCCAGCAGTTTAAAAAACACCATATATTTT. Its protein is CASSLKNTIYF. The rearrangement uses TRBV28 and TRBJ1-3; D gene ambiguous. Germline V gene lookup returns CDR1 MDHEN and CDR2 SYDVKM. The CDR3 is made up of 11 amino acids. Trimming shortened V by 2 bases and J by 6 bases, and 2 bases separated the two germline ends. Filled out from reference TRBV28 and TRBJ1-3, the complete variable domain reads DVKVTQSSRYLVKRTGEKVFLECVQDMDHENMFWYRQDPGLGLRLIYFSYDVKMKEKGDIPEGYSVSREKKERFSLILESASTNQTSMYLCASSLKNTIYFGEGSWLTVV.